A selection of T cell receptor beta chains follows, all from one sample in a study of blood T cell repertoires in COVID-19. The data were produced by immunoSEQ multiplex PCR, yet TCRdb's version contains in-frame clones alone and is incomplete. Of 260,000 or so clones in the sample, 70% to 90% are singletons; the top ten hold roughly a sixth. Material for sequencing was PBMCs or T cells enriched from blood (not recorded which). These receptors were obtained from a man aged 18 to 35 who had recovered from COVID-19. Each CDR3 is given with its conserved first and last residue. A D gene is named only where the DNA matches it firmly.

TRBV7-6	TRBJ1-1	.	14	CASSPENMNTEAFF	TGTGCCAGCAGCCCAGAAAACATGAACACTGAAGCTTTCTTT
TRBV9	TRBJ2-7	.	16	CASSVEIRGSAYEQYF	TGTGCCAGCAGCGTAGAGATCCGAGGGTCGGCCTACGAGCAGTACTTC
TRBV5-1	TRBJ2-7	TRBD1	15	CASSLAGTGFGEQYF	TGCGCCAGCAGCTTGGCCGGGACAGGGTTCGGCGAGCAGTACTTC
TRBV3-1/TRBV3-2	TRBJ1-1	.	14	CASTQGTTPKGAFF	TGTGCCAGCACCCAAGGGACAACCCCTAAGGGAGCTTTCTTT
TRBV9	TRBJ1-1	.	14	CASSVGAMNTEAFF	TGTGCCAGCAGCGTAGGGGCTATGAACACTGAAGCTTTCTTT
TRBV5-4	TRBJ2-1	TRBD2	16	CASNQLLAGGYNEQFF	TGTGCCAGCAACCAGTTGCTTGCGGGGGGTTACAATGAGCAGTTCTTC
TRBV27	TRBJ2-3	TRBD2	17	CASSSPLEGGGSDTQYF	TGTGCCAGCAGTTCCCCCCTAGAGGGCGGGGGGTCAGATACGCAGTATTTT
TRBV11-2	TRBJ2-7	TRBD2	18	CASSLNGLAGGLPYEQYF	TGTGCCAGCAGCTTAAATGGACTAGCGGGGGGTCTTCCCTACGAGCAGTACTTC
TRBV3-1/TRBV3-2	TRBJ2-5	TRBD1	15	CASSPWDSIQETQYF	TGTGCCAGCAGCCCGTGGGACAGCATACAAGAGACCCAGTACTTC
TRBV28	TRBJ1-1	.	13	CASSGGSGTEAFF	TGTGCCAGCAGTGGTGGGTCGGGCACTGAAGCTTTCTTT
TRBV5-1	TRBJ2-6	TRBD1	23	CASKGEGPFYEGQALSGANVLTF	TGCGCCAGCAAGGGGGAAGGACCGTTTTACGAGGGACAGGCTCTCTCTGGGGCCAACGTCCTGACTTTC
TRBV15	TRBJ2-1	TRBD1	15	CATSRDRGRVYEQFF	TGTGCCACCAGCAGAGACAGGGGGCGCGTCTATGAGCAGTTCTTC
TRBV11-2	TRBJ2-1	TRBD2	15	CASRKLAGGYNEQFF	TGTGCCAGCAGGAAACTAGCGGGGGGGTACAATGAGCAGTTCTTC
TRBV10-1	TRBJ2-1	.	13	CASSQSSYNEQFF	TGCGCCAGCAGCCAGTCATCCTACAATGAGCAGTTCTTC
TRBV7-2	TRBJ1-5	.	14	CASTDRTGTQPQHF	TGTGCCAGCACCGACCGTACAGGGACACAGCCCCAGCATTTT
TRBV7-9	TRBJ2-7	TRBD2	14	CASSLGGLFYEQYF	TGTGCCAGCAGCTTAGGGGGACTATTCTACGAGCAGTACTTC
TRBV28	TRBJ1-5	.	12	CASSILNQPQHF	TGTGCCAGCAGTATCCTGAATCAGCCCCAGCATTTT
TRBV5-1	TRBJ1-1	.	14	CASSLDSQNTEAFF	TGCGCCAGCAGCTTGGACAGTCAGAACACTGAAGCTTTCTTT
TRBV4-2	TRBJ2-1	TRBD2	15	CASSQGSGSHNEQFF	TGTGCCAGCAGCCAAGGCAGCGGGAGCCACAATGAGCAGTTCTTC
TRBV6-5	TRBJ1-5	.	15	CASRQEPNSNQPQHF	TGTGCCAGCAGGCAAGAACCTAATAGCAATCAGCCCCAGCATTTT
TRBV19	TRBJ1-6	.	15	CASSKTGTGNSPLHF	TGTGCCAGTAGCAAAACAGGGACGGGTAATTCACCCCTCCACTTT
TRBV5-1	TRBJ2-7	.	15	CASSDPQGNSYEQYF	TGCGCCAGCAGCGACCCCCAGGGGAACTCCTACGAGCAGTACTTC
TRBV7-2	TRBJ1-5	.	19	CASSPRWRGAEKGNQPQHF	TGTGCCAGCAGCCCGCGATGGAGGGGCGCGGAGAAAGGCAATCAGCCCCAGCATTTT
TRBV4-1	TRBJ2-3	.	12	CASSQDMDTQYF	TGCGCCAGCAGCCAAGATATGGATACGCAGTATTTT
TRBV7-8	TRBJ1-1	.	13	CASSRRENTEAFF	TGTGCCAGCAGCCGTCGGGAGAACACTGAAGCTTTCTTT
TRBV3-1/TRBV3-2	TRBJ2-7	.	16	CASSQNLRVSSYEQYF	TGTGCCAGCAGCCAAAATCTCCGAGTAAGCTCCTACGAGCAGTACTTC
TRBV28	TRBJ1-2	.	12	CASSQGNYGYTF	TGTGCCAGCAGTCAGGGGAACTATGGCTACACCTTC
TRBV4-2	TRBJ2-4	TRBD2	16	CASSLGTSGGKNIQYF	TGTGCCAGCAGCCTAGGGACTAGCGGGGGCAAAAACATTCAGTACTTC
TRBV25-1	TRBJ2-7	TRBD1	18	CASSGSGTGFYFSYEQYF	TGTGCCAGCAGTGGGTCCGGGACAGGGTTTTACTTCTCCTACGAGCAGTACTTC
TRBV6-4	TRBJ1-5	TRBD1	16	CASSRRTGGLDQPQHF	TGTGCCAGCAGTCGTAGGACAGGGGGCTTAGATCAGCCCCAGCATTTT
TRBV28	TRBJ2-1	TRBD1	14	CASHGTGRGNEQFF	TGTGCCAGCCATGGGACAGGGAGAGGGAATGAGCAGTTCTTC
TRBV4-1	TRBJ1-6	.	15	CASSQRDTYNSPLHF	TGCGCCAGCAGCCAAAGGGACACCTATAATTCACCCCTCCACTTT
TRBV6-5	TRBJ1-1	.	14	CASSQGHVNTEAFF	TGTGCCAGCAGCCAGGGACACGTGAACACTGAAGCTTTCTTT
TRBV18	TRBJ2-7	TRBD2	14	CASSPAASGGEQYF	TGTGCCAGCTCACCAGCGGCTAGCGGGGGGGAGCAGTACTTC
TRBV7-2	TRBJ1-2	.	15	CASSLATTRARGYTF	TGTGCCAGCAGCTTAGCGACAACGAGGGCGAGGGGCTACACCTTC
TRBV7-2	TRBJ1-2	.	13	CASLSGTYYGYTF	TGTGCCAGCCTCTCTGGGACATACTATGGCTACACCTTC
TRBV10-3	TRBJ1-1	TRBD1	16	CAIRPGTGGENTEAFF	TGTGCCATCAGACCCGGGACAGGGGGAGAGAACACTGAAGCTTTCTTT
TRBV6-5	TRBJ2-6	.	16	CASSSGVRSGANVLTF	TGTGCCAGCAGTTCAGGGGTTAGATCTGGGGCCAACGTCCTGACTTTC
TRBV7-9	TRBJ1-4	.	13	CASSAEGNEKLFF	TGTGCCAGCAGCGCTGAGGGAAACGAAAAACTGTTTTTT
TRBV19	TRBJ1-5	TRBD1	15	CASQIQGGSNQPQHF	TGTGCCAGCCAAATACAGGGGGGGAGCAATCAGCCCCAGCATTTT